The 7 T cell receptor beta chains reported below all come from one sample, sequenced in a study of T-cell memory formation after mild COVID-19. Using its own MiXCR run on the 5' RACE reads, TCRdb lists one record per CDR3 protein. The sample holds about 400,000 distinct CDR3 sequences, 23% seen once. The material sequenced was PBMCs or a T cell subset sorted from them (not recorded which). These receptor sequences come from an adult woman who had mild COVID-19 (a few samples of this study predate the infection). Cell type and time point are not known.

This clonotype has a handful of counts. V gene TRBV5-1 combines with J gene TRBJ2-1, with D possibly called TRBD1 or TRBD2 (5 bases each). Germline CDR1 is SGHRS and CDR2 is YFSETQ. Trimming shortened V by 7 bases and J by 10 bases, and 12 bases separated the two germline ends. The CDR3 consists of 11 residues. CDR3 coding DNA: TGCGCCAGCCGAGGGGAGATCGAGCAGTTCTTC. It codes for CASRGEIEQFF.

This clonotype has a handful of counts. The V and J genes are TRBV9 and TRBJ2-2, with 9 positions matching TRBD1. Germline lookup yields CDR1 SGDLS and CDR2 YYNGEE. J was trimmed by 2 bases and V by 3 bases; bases with no gene match: 5. CDR3 length equals 16 residues. The DNA for the CDR3 is TGTGCCAGCAGCGAAGGACAGGGGTTCAACACCGGGGAGCTGTTTTTT. It translates to CASSEGQGFNTGELFF.

V gene TRBV5-5 combines with J gene TRBJ1-1; 7 nucleotides line up with TRBD1. Germline assignment: CDR1 SGHKS and CDR2 YYEKEE (reference sequence). The CDR3 covers 18 residues. Losses at the gene ends were 5 bases for V and 0 bases for J; bases not matched to a gene: 16. CDR3 residues: CASRPETGEGRMNTEAFF. The CDR3 DNA reads TGTGCCAGCAGACCCGAAACAGGGGAAGGCAGGATGAACACTGAAGCTTTCTTT.

The chain has TRBV20-1 and TRBJ2-2; 8 bases line up with TRBD1. CDR1 and CDR2 (germline): DFQATT, SNEGSKA (reference sequence). The CDR3 loop spans 13 amino acids. With 6 bases clipped from V and 5 bases from J, the junction kept 5 bases outside the gene matches. The CDR3 protein is CSADRGGTGELFF. CDR3 nucleotide sequence: TGCAGTGCCGACAGGGGTGGAACCGGGGAGCTGTTTTTT.

J is TRBJ1-5 and V is TRBV20-1, with 7 bases identical to TRBD1. CDR1 DFQATT and CDR2 SNEGSKA come from the germline V gene (reference sequence). This CDR3 comprises 14 residues. V trimming: 3 bases; J trimming: 2 bases; junction bases outside the gene matches: 4. CDR3 sequence reads: CSARGQLGNQPQHF. Written as DNA, the CDR3 is TGCAGTGCTAGGGGACAGCTGGGCAATCAGCCCCAGCATTTT.

This clonotype has only a few counts. The V call is TRBV19, the J call TRBJ2-1; D possibly corresponds to TRBD2 (6 bases). The CDR3 runs to 14 residues. CDR1 and CDR2 from the germline V gene are LNHDA and SQIVND (reference sequence). V lost 4 bases to trimming and J lost 8 bases, with 15 bases between them. The CDR3 sequence: CASSRPGWRDEQFF. The DNA for the CDR3 is TGTGCCAGTAGTAGGCCGGGGTGGAGGGATGAGCAGTTCTTC.

The chain has TRBV5-6 and TRBJ2-1; 7 nucleotides agree with TRBD2. CDR1 is SGHDT and CDR2 is YYEEEE in the germline V gene. CDR3 size: 16 residues. V lost 4 bases and J lost 7; bases outside the gene matches: 14. DNA of the CDR3: TGTGCCAGCAGCGCTACTAGCGTGTGGGTCCTAAATGAGCAGTTCTTC. Its translation is CASSATSVWVLNEQFF.